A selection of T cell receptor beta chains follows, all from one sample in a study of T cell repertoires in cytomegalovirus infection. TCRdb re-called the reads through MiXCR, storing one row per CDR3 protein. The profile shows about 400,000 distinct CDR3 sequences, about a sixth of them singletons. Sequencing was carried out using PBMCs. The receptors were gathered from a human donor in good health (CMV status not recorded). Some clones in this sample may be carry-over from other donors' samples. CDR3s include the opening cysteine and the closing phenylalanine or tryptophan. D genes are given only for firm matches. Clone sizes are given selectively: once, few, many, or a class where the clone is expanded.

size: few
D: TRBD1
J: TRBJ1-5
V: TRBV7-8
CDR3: CASTVGPRQGGQPQHF
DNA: TGTGCCAGCACCGTAGGTCCCCGACAGGGCGGCCAGCCCCAGCATTTT

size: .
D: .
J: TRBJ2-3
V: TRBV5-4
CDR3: CASRPLPAPDTQYF
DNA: TGTGCCAGTCGACCATTACCGGCCCCAGATACGCAGTATTTT

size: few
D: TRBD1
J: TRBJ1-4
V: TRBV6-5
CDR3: CASSYSTGDNEKLFF
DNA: TGTGCCAGCAGTTACTCCACAGGGGATAATGAAAAACTGTTTTTT

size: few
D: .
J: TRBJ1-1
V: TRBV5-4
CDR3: CASSSGPRNTEAFF
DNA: TGTGCCAGCAGCTCCGGACCGAGGAACACTGAAGCTTTCTTT

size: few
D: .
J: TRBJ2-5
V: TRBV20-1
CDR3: CSARNRRVNQETQYF
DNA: TGCAGTGCGAGAAATCGCCGGGTCAACCAAGAGACCCAGTACTTC

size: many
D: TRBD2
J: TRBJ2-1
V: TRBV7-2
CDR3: CASSPLARRYNEQFF
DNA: TGTGCCAGCAGCCCACTAGCGAGAAGATACAATGAGCAGTTCTTC

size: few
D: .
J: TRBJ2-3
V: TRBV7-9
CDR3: CASSQQPDTQYF
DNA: TGTGCCAGCAGTCAACAACCGGATACGCAGTATTTT

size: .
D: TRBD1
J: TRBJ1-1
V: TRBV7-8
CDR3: CASSWDRTTEAFF
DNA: TGTGCCAGCAGTTGGGACAGGACGACTGAAGCTTTCTTT

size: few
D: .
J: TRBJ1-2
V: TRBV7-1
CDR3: CASSLTGVRVYGYTF
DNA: TGTGCCAGCAGCCTGACGGGGGTCAGAGTCTATGGCTACACCTTC

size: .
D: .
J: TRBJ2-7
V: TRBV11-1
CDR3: CASSEEAYEQYF
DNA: TGTGCCAGCTCTGAGGAGGCCTACGAGCAGTACTTC

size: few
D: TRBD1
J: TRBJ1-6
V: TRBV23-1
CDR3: CASTNDRGARAANSPLHF
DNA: TGCGCCAGCACTAATGACAGGGGTGCCCGCGCCGCGAATTCACCCCTCCACTTT

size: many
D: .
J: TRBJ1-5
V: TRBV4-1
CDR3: CASSQDRTSGQPQHF
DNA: TGCGCCAGCAGCCAAGATCGGACTAGCGGTCAGCCCCAGCATTTT

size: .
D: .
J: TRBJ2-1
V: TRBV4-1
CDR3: CASSQGIRHTYNEQFF
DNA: TGCGCCAGCAGCCAAGGTATTCGGCATACATACAATGAGCAGTTCTTC

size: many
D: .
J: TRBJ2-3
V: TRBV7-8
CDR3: CASSPTLAIDTQYF
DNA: TGTGCCAGCAGCCCAACACTAGCCATTGATACGCAGTATTTT

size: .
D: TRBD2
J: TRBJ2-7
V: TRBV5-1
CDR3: CASSQGLAGAEKQYF
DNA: TGCGCCAGCAGCCAGGGACTAGCGGGGGCGGAAAAGCAGTACTTC

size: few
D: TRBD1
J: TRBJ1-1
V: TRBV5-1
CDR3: CASSGTGTDTEAFF
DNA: TGCGCCAGCAGCGGGACAGGGACGGACACTGAAGCTTTCTTT

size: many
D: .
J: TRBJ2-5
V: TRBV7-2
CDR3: CASSLDRGETQYF
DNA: TGTGCCAGCAGCTTAGACCGGGGCGAGACCCAGTACTTC

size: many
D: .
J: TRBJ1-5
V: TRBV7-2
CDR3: CASSLGSWLGGQPFNQPQHF
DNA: TGTGCCAGCAGCTTGGGTTCTTGGCTGGGAGGACAGCCCTTTAATCAGCCCCAGCATTTT

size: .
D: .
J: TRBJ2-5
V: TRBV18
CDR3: CASSPGASEETQYF
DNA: TGTGCCAGCTCACCAGGGGCTAGCGAAGAGACCCAGTACTTC

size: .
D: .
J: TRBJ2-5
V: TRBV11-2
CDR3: CASSSGKTQYF
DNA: TGTGCCAGCAGCTCCGGAAAGACCCAGTACTTC

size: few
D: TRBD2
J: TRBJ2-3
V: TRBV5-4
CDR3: CASSLKTSGDTQYF
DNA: TGTGCCAGCAGCTTGAAAACTAGCGGGGATACGCAGTATTTT

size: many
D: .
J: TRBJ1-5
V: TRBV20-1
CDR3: CSARDWTMYSNQPQHF
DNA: TGCAGTGCTAGAGATTGGACAATGTATAGCAATCAGCCCCAGCATTTT

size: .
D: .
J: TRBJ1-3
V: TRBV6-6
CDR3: CASSYISGNTIYF
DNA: TGTGCCAGCTCCTATATCAGTGGAAACACCATATATTTT